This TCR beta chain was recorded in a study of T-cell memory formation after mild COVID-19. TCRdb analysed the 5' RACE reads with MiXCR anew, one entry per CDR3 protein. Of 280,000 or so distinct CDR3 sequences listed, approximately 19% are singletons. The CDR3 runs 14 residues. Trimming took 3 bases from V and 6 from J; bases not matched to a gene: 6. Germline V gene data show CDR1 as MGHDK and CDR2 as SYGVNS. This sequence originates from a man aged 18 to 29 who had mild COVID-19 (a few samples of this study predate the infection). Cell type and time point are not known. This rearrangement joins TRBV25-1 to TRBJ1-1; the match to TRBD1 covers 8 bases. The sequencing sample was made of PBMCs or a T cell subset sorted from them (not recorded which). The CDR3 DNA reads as TGTGCCAGCAGTGACCCGAACAGGGGGGCTGAAGCTTTCTTT. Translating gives CASSDPNRGAEAFF.